Below are 12 T cell receptor beta chains sequenced from a single sample in a study of blood T cell repertoires in COVID-19. TCRdb's table, derived via immunoSEQ multiplex PCR, lists solely in-frame clones and lacks some. The table records fewer than 70,000 clones, nearly 95% of them present only once. Sequenced: peripheral blood. The source is a man aged 50 to 59 with active COVID-19.

This chain uses TRBV19 with TRBJ1-4; D perhaps matches TRBD1 (5 bases). The CDR3 loop spans 14 amino acids. From germline, CDR1 is LNHDA and CDR2 SQIVND (reference sequence). The V end was cut by 0 bases, the J end by 7 bases, with 9 bases between. CDR3 in DNA: TGTGCCAGTAGTATAGAGTACAGGCGTGAAAAACTGTTTTTT. Translated: CASSIEYRREKLFF.

The rearrangement links TRBV5-1 to TRBJ1-6; D gene uncertain. The CDR3 contains 17 residues. Germline V gene data show CDR1 as SGHRS and CDR2 as YFSETQ. Trimming took 0 bases from V and 0 from J, leaving 10 bases between them. CDR3 amino acids: CASSLVAASSYNSPLHF. CDR3 coding DNA: TGCGCCAGCAGCTTGGTGGCGGCGAGCTCCTATAATTCACCCCTCCACTTT.

The V and J genes are TRBV7-2 and TRBJ2-3; TRBD1 is a possible D gene (5 bases). The germline CDR1 and CDR2 sequences are SGHTA and FQGNSA. V was trimmed by 4 bases and J by 9 bases, leaving 14 bases between them. This CDR3 comprises 13 residues. The CDR3: CASSSEVGRTQYF. The CDR3 nucleotides are TGTGCCAGCAGCTCAGAGGTGGGGCGGACGCAGTATTTT.

This clone appeared once. This chain uses TRBV11-3 with TRBJ1-2; 9 nucleotides match TRBD1. Germline lookup yields CDR1 SGHNT and CDR2 YENEEA. The CDR3 has 13 residues. V lost 5 bases and J lost 8; bases outside the gene matches: 6. This CDR3 is CASSPQTGGGYTF. The CDR3 coding sequence is TGTGCCAGCAGCCCACAAACAGGGGGCGGCTACACCTTC.

The chain carries TRBV7-8 and TRBJ2-3; D is perhaps TRBD2 (7 bases). Germline CDR1 SGHVS, CDR2 FQNEAQ. V shed 8 bases and J shed 6 bases, with 24 bases lying between them. The CDR3 loop spans 16 amino acids. As DNA, the CDR3 is TGTGCCAGCGGTTTGGTCGTGGGCGGGGGCTCCGATACGCAGTATTTT. Amino acids: CASGLVVGGGSDTQYF.

This clone was observed once. This sequence joins TRBV7-2 and TRBJ2-4; 7 bases fit TRBD1. Germline assignment: CDR1 SGHTA and CDR2 FQGNSA. The CDR3 runs 17 residues. V trimming: 4 bases; J trimming: 0 bases; junction bases outside the gene matches: 9. The CDR3 coding sequence is TGTGCCAGCAGCTCGTCTGACAGGGTAGAAGCCAAAAACATTCAGTACTTC. Translating gives CASSSSDRVEAKNIQYF.

This clone was seen a single time. V is TRBV30 and J is TRBJ1-1; 8 positions match TRBD1. Germline-derived CDR1 and CDR2 are GTSNPN and SVGIG (reference sequence). The CDR3 loop spans 13 amino acids. The V gene end was trimmed by 2 bases and the J gene end by 4 bases; junction bases not matched to a gene: 3. CDR3: CAWSTQGATEAFF. CDR3 nucleotide sequence: TGTGCCTGGAGTACCCAGGGGGCCACTGAAGCTTTCTTT.

Only one count was recorded for this clone. The rearrangement links TRBV10-3 to TRBJ2-5; TRBD2 is a possible D gene (6 bases). The germline gives CDR1 ENHRY, CDR2 SYGVKD. V shed 5 bases and J shed 1 base, with 20 bases lying between them. The CDR3 totals 17 residues. The CDR3 loop is CAISRISSGLGQETQYF. CDR3 bases: TGTGCCATCAGTAGGATATCGTCGGGACTCGGCCAAGAGACCCAGTACTTC.

The chain couples TRBV7-9 to TRBJ2-1; the match to TRBD2 covers 12 bases. The CDR3 is made up of 18 amino acids. V trimming: 0 bases; J trimming: 6 bases; junction bases outside the gene matches: 9. Per germline, CDR1 SEHNR and CDR2 FQNEAQ (reference sequence). The CDR3 coding sequence is TGTGCCAGCAGCTTAGCTTCTCTGACTAGCGGGAGTCTCAATGAGCAGTTCTTC. Translating it yields CASSLASLTSGSLNEQFF. The whole variable domain, filled in from reference TRBV7-9 and TRBJ2-1, reads DTGVSQNPRHKITKRGQNVTFRCDPISEHNRLYWYRQTLGQGPEFLTYFQNEAQLEKSRLLSDRFSAERPKGSFSTLEIQRTEQGDSAMYLCASSLASLTSGSLNEQFFGPGTRLTVL.

In its sample, this clone was seen a few times. The chain is built from TRBV5-4 and TRBJ1-2; TRBD1 matches at 10 bases. Germline V CDR1 and CDR2: SGHNT, YYREEE (reference sequence). This CDR3 is built from 16 residues. V lost 4 bases to trimming and J lost 3 bases; unmatched junction nucleotides: 9. This CDR3 reads CASSPVPGQGHYGYTF. In nucleotides, the CDR3 is TGTGCCAGCAGCCCCGTCCCGGGACAGGGGCACTATGGCTACACCTTC. Full variable domain (remainder filled in from reference TRBV5-4 and TRBJ1-2): ETGVTQSPTHLIKTRGQQVTLRCSSQSGHNTVSWYQQALGQGPQFIFQYYREEENGRGNFPPRFSGLQFPNYSSELNVNALELDDSALYLCASSPVPGQGHYGYTFGSGTRLTVV.

The V call is TRBV28, the J call TRBJ2-4; TRBD1 matches 11 bases. The CDR3 consists of 15 residues. Germline CDR1 MDHEN, CDR2 SYDVKM. V was pared by 4 bases and J by 9 bases, with 8 bases of the junction left unmatched. The CDR3 nucleotides are TGTGCCAGCAGTTCGGCAGGGACAGGGGGAAGCATTCAGTACTTC. Protein product: CASSSAGTGGSIQYF.

The J gene is TRBJ1-4, the V gene TRBV19; D call uncertain. Trimming removed 3 bases from V and 7 bases from J, with 15 bases in between. The CDR3 runs 15 residues. CDR1 and CDR2 from the germline V gene are LNHDA and SQIVND (reference sequence). The CDR3 is CASSIGRETFEKLFF. CDR3 DNA sequence: TGTGCCAGTAGTATTGGCCGGGAAACCTTTGAAAAACTGTTTTTT.